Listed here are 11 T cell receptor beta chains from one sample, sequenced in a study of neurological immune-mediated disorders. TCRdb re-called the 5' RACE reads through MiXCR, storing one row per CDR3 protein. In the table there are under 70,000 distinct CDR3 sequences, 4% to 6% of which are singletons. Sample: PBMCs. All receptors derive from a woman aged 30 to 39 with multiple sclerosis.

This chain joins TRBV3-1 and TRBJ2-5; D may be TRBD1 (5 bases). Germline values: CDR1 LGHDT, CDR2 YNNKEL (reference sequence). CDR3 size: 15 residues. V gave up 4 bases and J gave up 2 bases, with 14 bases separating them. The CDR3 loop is CASSRPSTEQETQYF. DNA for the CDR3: TGTGCCAGCAGCCGGCCCTCGACAGAACAAGAGACCCAGTACTTC.

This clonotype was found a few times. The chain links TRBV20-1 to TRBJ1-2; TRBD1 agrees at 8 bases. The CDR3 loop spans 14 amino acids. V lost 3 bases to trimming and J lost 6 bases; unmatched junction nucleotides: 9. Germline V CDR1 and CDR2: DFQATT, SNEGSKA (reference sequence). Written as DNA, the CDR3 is TGCAGTGCTAGCCCGGACAGGGCGGTACATGGCTACACCTTC. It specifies CSASPDRAVHGYTF.

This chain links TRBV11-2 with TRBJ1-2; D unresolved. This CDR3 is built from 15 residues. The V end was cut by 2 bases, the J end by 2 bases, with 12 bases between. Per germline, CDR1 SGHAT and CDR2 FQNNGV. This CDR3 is CASSLTPAGNYGYTF. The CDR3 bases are TGTGCCAGCAGCTTAACCCCAGCGGGAAACTATGGCTACACCTTC.

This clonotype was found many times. The CDR3 reads CAIQGATDTQYF. In nucleotides, the CDR3 is TGTGCCATCCAGGGGGCTACAGATACGCAGTATTTT. The chain joins TRBV10-3 to TRBJ2-3; 8 bases fit TRBD1. Per germline, CDR1 ENHRY and CDR2 SYGVKD. V lost 8 bases and J lost 3; bases outside the gene matches: 1. CDR3 size: 12 residues.

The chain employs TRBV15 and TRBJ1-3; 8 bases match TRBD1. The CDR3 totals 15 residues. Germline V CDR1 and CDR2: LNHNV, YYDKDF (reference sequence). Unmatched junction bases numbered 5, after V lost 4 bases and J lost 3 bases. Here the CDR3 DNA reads TGTGCCACCAGCACCACAGGGGGAAGTGGAAACACCATATATTTT. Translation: CATSTTGGSGNTIYF.

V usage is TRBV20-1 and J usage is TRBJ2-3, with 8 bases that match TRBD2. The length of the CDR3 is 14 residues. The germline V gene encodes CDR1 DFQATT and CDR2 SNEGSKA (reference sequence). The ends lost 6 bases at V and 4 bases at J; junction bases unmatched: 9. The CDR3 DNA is TGCAGTGCGCACGGGGGGGTCGGCGCAGATACGCAGTATTTT. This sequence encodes CSAHGGVGADTQYF.

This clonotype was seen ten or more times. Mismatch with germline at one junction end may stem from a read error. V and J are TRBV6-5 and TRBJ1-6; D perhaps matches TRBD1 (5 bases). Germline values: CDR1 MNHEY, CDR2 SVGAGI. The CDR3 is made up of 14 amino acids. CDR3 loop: CASRGGTISSPLNF. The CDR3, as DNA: TGTGCCAGCAGGGGAGGGACGATTTCCTCACCCCTCAACTTT.

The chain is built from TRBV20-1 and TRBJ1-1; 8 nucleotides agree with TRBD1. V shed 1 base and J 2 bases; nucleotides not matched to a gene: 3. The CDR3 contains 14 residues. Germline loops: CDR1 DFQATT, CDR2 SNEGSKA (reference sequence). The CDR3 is CSARGDRGNTEAFF. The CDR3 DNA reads TGCAGTGCTAGAGGCGACAGGGGTAACACTGAAGCTTTCTTT.

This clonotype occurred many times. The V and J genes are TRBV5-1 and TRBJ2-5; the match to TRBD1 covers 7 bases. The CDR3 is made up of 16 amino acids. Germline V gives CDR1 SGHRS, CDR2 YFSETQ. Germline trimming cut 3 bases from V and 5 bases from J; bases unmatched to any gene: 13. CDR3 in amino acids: CASSSKATGDGETQYF. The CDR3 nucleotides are TGCGCCAGCAGCTCCAAGGCCACAGGGGATGGCGAGACCCAGTACTTC.

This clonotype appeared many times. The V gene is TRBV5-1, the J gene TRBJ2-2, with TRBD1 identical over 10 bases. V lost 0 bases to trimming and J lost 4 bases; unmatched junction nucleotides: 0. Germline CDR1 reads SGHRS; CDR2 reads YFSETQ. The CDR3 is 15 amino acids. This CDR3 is CASSLGTGGTGELFF. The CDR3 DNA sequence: TGCGCCAGCAGCTTGGGGACAGGGGGCACCGGGGAGCTGTTTTTT.

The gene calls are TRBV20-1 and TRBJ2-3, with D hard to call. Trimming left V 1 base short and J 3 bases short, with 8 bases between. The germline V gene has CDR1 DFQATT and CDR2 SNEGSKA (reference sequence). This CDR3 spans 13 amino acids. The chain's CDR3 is CSARADGTDTQYF. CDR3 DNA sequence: TGCAGTGCTAGAGCTGACGGTACAGATACGCAGTATTTT.